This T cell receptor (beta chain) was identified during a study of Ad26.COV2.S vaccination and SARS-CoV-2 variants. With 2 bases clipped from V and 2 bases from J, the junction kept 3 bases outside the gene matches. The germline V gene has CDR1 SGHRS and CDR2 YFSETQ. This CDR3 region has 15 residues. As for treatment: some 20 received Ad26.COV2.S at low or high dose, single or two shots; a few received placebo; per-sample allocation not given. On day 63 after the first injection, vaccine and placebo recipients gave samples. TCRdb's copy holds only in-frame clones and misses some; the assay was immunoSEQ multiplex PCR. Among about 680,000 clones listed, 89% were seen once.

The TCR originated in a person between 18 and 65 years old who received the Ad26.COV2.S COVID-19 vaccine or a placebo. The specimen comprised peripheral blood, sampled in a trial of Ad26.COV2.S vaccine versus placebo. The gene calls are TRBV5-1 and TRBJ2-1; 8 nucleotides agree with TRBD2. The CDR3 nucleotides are TGCGCCAGCAGCTTACTAGCGGCCGCCTACAATGAGCAGTTCTTC. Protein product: CASSLLAAAYNEQFF.